The 26 T cell receptor beta chains below were found in one sample sequenced in a study of T cell changes during pregnancy in multiple sclerosis. Generated by immunoSEQ multiplex PCR, the TCRdb table keeps only in-frame clones and is missing some. The table records over 50,000 clones, 92% of them present only once. The sequences come from CD4+ T cells from peripheral blood mononuclear cells, collected after pregnancy. The source is a female donor with multiple sclerosis, enrolled in a pregnancy study.

The rearrangement joins TRBV6-5 to TRBJ2-1; D not certain. The CDR3 extends over 12 amino acids. Germline V gives CDR1 MNHEY, CDR2 SVGAGI. CDR3 region: CASGPADNEQFF. CDR3 nucleotides: TGTGCGAGTGGTCCTGCCGACAATGAGCAGTTCTTC.

CDR3 nucleotide sequence: TGTGCCAGCAGATTCCGGGACAGCAGCTACGAGCAGTACTTC. Its protein is CASRFRDSSYEQYF. The chain joins TRBV7-2 to TRBJ2-7, with 7 bases that match TRBD1. Germline-derived CDR1 and CDR2 are SGHTA and FQGNSA. The CDR3 contains 14 residues. The junction had 8 bases not matched to a gene; V was cut back by 6 bases and J by 3 bases. The full variable domain, its missing parts supplied by reference TRBV7-2 and TRBJ2-7, is GAGVSQSPSNKVTEKGKDVELRCDPISGHTALYWYRQSLGQGLEFLIYFQGNSAPDKSGLPSDRFSAERTGGSVSTLTIQRTQQEDSAVYLCASRFRDSSYEQYFGPGTRLTVT.

V gene TRBV27 combines with J gene TRBJ2-1; 14 bases match TRBD2. CDR3 length: 19 residues. V shed 0 bases, J shed 9 bases, and the junction held 13 bases outside the gene matches. CDR1 and CDR2 from the germline V gene are MNHEY and SMNVEV (reference sequence). DNA of the CDR3: TGTGCCAGCAGTTTATCCCAACGGGGACTAGCGGGGGAAGTTAGTGAGCAGTTCTTC. Its protein product is CASSLSQRGLAGEVSEQFF.

The chain combines TRBV11-2 with TRBJ2-7, with D possibly TRBD2 on 6 matching bases. Trimming stripped 4 bases from V and 4 bases from J, with 14 bases between. The CDR3 runs to 14 residues. Germline lookup yields CDR1 SGHAT and CDR2 FQNNGV. CDR3 sequence (DNA): TGTGCCAGCAGCTCCTCTCGGGAGCGGTACGAGCAGTACTTC. It codes for CASSSSRERYEQYF. The whole variable domain, remainder taken from reference TRBV11-2 and TRBJ2-7, is EAGVAQSPRYKIIEKRQSVAFWCNPISGHATLYWYQQILGQGPKLLIQFQNNGVVDDSQLPKDRFSAERLKGVDSTLKIQPAKLEDSAVYLCASSSSRERYEQYFGPGTRLTVT.

This clone was seen a handful of times. The chain is built from TRBV6-6 and TRBJ1-1; 9 nucleotides match TRBD1. This CDR3 has 12 amino acids. CDR1 is MNHNY, CDR2 SVGAGI, per germline (reference sequence). V gave up 7 bases and J gave up 8 bases; unmatched junction bases: 5. The chain's CDR3 is CASTNTGGEAFF. CDR3 in DNA: TGTGCCAGCACTAACACAGGGGGCGAAGCTTTCTTT.

The chain couples TRBV14 to TRBJ2-1, with 8 bases matching TRBD2. V trimming: 0 bases; J trimming: 7 bases; junction bases outside the gene matches: 8. This CDR3 has 16 residues. Looked up from germline, CDR1 is SGHDN and CDR2 is FVKESK. CDR3 sequence reads: CASSQDGGTSTNEQFF. In DNA, the CDR3 is TGTGCCAGCAGCCAAGATGGTGGGACTAGTACTAATGAGCAGTTCTTC.

The gene calls are TRBV7-2 and TRBJ2-3, with 8 bases fitting TRBD2. CDR3 length equals 17 residues. The junction had 12 bases not matched to a gene; V was cut back by 2 bases and J by 5 bases. Germline V lookup: CDR1 SGHTA, CDR2 FQGNSA. The CDR3, as DNA: TGTGCCAGCAGCTTAAACCCCGCGGGACTAGGTCAAGATACGCAGTATTTT. As protein: CASSLNPAGLGQDTQYF.

J is TRBJ1-5 and V is TRBV15; D uncertain. V was shortened by 1 base and J by 7 bases, with 14 bases between the two germline ends. The CDR3 has 15 amino acids. Germline V gene sequence: CDR1 LNHNV, CDR2 YYDKDF (reference sequence). The CDR3 region is CATSRVGAIGQPQHF. The DNA for the CDR3 is TGTGCCACCAGCAGAGTAGGCGCAATCGGGCAGCCCCAGCATTTT.

A remark on this clone: Additional DNA sequences in this sample encode the identical CDR3. The chain employs TRBV19 and TRBJ2-7; 7 nucleotides agree with TRBD1. From germline, CDR1 is LNHDA and CDR2 SQIVND (reference sequence). The CDR3 is 14 residues long. With 3 bases clipped from V and 2 bases from J, the junction kept 4 bases outside the gene matches. The CDR3 reads CASSIGQGAYEQYF. CDR3 sequence (DNA): TGTGCCAGTAGTATCGGGCAGGGGGCCTACGAGCAGTACTTC.

V is TRBV4-2 and J is TRBJ2-3; D may be TRBD2 (6 bases). Per the germline V gene, CDR1 is LGHNA and CDR2 is YNFKEQ. This CDR3 comprises 13 residues. V shed 0 bases and J shed 5 bases, with 6 bases lying between them. CDR3 coding DNA: TGTGCCAGCAGCCAAGAGGGGGGAGATACGCAGTATTTT. Translated: CASSQEGGDTQYF.

For the CDR3, the DNA is TGTGCCAGCAGTGAAAGCGGGACATACAATGAGCAGTTCTTC. Translated: CASSESGTYNEQFF. The V call is TRBV27, the J call TRBJ2-1, with D tentatively TRBD2 (7 bases). CDR3 size: 14 residues. Germline V CDR1 and CDR2: MNHEY, SMNVEV (reference sequence). V lost 5 bases, J lost 4 bases, and 12 bases lay in between.

CDR3 sequence: CSADRVNTEAFF. The CDR3 nucleotides are TGCAGCGCCGACAGGGTGAACACTGAAGCTTTCTTT. The V call is TRBV29-1, the J call TRBJ1-1; 7 nucleotides align to TRBD1. The CDR3 spans 12 residues. V trimming: 7 bases; J trimming: 0 bases; junction bases outside the gene matches: 2. Germline CDR1 is SQVTM and CDR2 is ANQGSEA. Full variable domain (rest looked up from reference TRBV29-1 and TRBJ1-1): SAVISQKPSRDICQRGTSLTIQCQVDSQVTMMFWYRQQPGQSLTLIATANQGSEATYESGFVIDKFPISRPNLTFSTLTVSNMSPEDSSIYLCSADRVNTEAFFGQGTRLTVV.

The V call is TRBV4-1, the J call TRBJ2-1; unclear D gene. The CDR3 is 15 amino acids. Germline V gene lookup returns CDR1 MGHRA and CDR2 YSYEKL. The V end was cut by 3 bases, the J end by 0 bases, with 9 bases between. CDR3 in amino acids: CASSQADRSYNEQFF. The CDR3 DNA follows: TGCGCCAGCAGCCAGGCGGATCGCTCCTACAATGAGCAGTTCTTC.

V usage is TRBV10-3 and J usage is TRBJ2-5; no definite D call. Germline assignment: CDR1 ENHRY and CDR2 SYGVKD. The CDR3 runs to 13 residues. V dropped 3 bases and J dropped 5 bases, with 10 bases sitting between them. CDR3 sequence: CAISDGLHETQYF. DNA for the CDR3: TGTGCCATCAGTGACGGTCTTCATGAGACCCAGTACTTC.

The V and J genes are TRBV18 and TRBJ1-1, with a tentative D call TRBD1 (6 bases). The CDR3 is made up of 15 amino acids. Germline-derived CDR1 and CDR2 are KGHSH and LQKENI. Trimming left V 1 base short and J 8 bases short, with 17 bases between. CDR3 sequence: CASSPLDRQVEEAFF. Here the CDR3 DNA reads TGTGCCAGCTCACCACTGGATCGACAGGTGGAAGAAGCTTTCTTT. Full variable domain (missing parts from reference TRBV18 and TRBJ1-1): NAGVMQNPRHLVRRRGQEARLRCSPMKGHSHVYWYRQLPEEGLKFMVYLQKENIIDESGMPKERFSAEFPKEGPSILRIQQVVRGDSAAYFCASSPLDRQVEEAFFGQGTRLTVV.

This sequence joins TRBV5-1 and TRBJ2-2; tentatively, D is TRBD1 (6 bases). This CDR3 contains 15 residues. The germline gives CDR1 SGHRS, CDR2 YFSETQ. V gave up 0 bases and J gave up 1 base, with 7 bases separating them. For the CDR3, the DNA is TGCGCCAGCAGCTTGGAACAGGGGAACACCGGGGAGCTGTTTTTT. It encodes CASSLEQGNTGELFF.

The gene calls are TRBV15 and TRBJ1-5, with D possibly matching TRBD1 (5 bases). This CDR3 contains 17 residues. Per the germline V gene, CDR1 is LNHNV and CDR2 is YYDKDF (reference sequence). Trimming took off 0 bases at V and 2 bases at J, with 14 bases between the two ends. The chain's CDR3 is CATSRDDQGGGNQPQHF. In DNA, the CDR3 is TGTGCCACCAGCAGAGATGATCAGGGAGGGGGCAATCAGCCCCAGCATTTT. The whole variable domain, remainder taken from reference TRBV15 and TRBJ1-5, is DAMVIQNPRYQVTQFGKPVTLSCSQTLNHNVMYWYQQKSSQAPKLLFHYYDKDFNNEADTPDNFQSRRPNTSFCFLDIRSPGLGDTAMYLCATSRDDQGGGNQPQHFGDGTRLSIL.

The chain recombines TRBV2 with TRBJ1-5, with 7 bases lining up with TRBD1. Germline V CDR1 and CDR2: SNHLY, FYNNEI. The CDR3 extends over 15 amino acids. Trimming cost V 5 bases and J 0 bases; bases outside gene matches: 4. The CDR3 protein is CASSWDSYSNQPQHF. The DNA for the CDR3 is TGTGCCAGCAGTTGGGACAGTTATAGCAATCAGCCCCAGCATTTT.

The V and J genes are TRBV7-9 and TRBJ1-2; 9 positions match TRBD1. The junction had 11 bases not matched to a gene; V was cut back by 8 bases and J by 7 bases. Germline V gene sequence: CDR1 SEHNR, CDR2 FQNEAQ (reference sequence). The CDR3 covers 14 residues. CDR3 in amino acids: CASAPPGQGSGYTF. CDR3 sequence (DNA): TGTGCCAGCGCCCCACCGGGACAGGGCTCTGGCTACACCTTC.

J is TRBJ2-1 and V is TRBV27; 11 positions agree with TRBD2. Trimming at V came to 5 bases and at J to 4 bases, leaving 7 bases not matched to a gene. CDR3 size: 16 residues. In germline, CDR1 is MNHEY, CDR2 SMNVEV (reference sequence). For the CDR3, the DNA is TGTGCCAGCAGTCCGCGGACTAGCGGGTCTTACAATGAGCAGTTCTTC. Residues: CASSPRTSGSYNEQFF.

The chain recombines TRBV5-1 with TRBJ2-7; the match to TRBD2 covers 14 bases. The V gene end was trimmed by 7 bases and the J gene end by 3 bases; junction bases not matched to a gene: 9. Germline lookup yields CDR1 SGHRS and CDR2 YFSETQ. This CDR3 has 16 amino acids. The CDR3 loop reads CASGPGLAGELYEQYF. For the CDR3, the DNA is TGCGCCAGCGGGCCGGGACTAGCGGGAGAACTCTACGAGCAGTACTTC.

The chain has TRBV2 and TRBJ2-3; D is possibly TRBD1 (6 bases). V was cut by 7 bases and J by 2 bases, with 13 bases left in between. The CDR3 loop spans 14 amino acids. Germline assignment: CDR1 SNHLY and CDR2 FYNNEI. In nucleotides, the CDR3 is TGTGCCAGCACCATGACAGGCCTCACAGATACGCAGTATTTT. Amino acids: CASTMTGLTDTQYF.

This chain links TRBV11-1 with TRBJ1-2; the match to TRBD1 covers 9 bases. The J segment lost 6 bases and the V segment lost 7 bases, leaving 9 bases of the junction unmatched. The CDR3 runs 14 residues. The V gene's germline CDR1 is SGHAT and CDR2 FQDESV (reference sequence). The chain's CDR3 is CASTRDRVKDGYTF. DNA of the CDR3: TGTGCCAGCACCAGGGACAGGGTCAAGGATGGCTACACCTTC.

Only a few counts were recorded for this clone. V usage is TRBV7-9 and J usage is TRBJ1-4, with D possibly being TRBD1 (6 bases). CDR3 size: 15 residues. The ends were cut back, 4 bases at V and 7 bases at J, with 16 bases in the middle. Germline assignment: CDR1 SEHNR and CDR2 FQNEAQ (reference sequence). CDR3 coding DNA: TGTGCCAGCAGCTCTAGTGCGGGGGGCGGTGAAAAACTGTTTTTT. It is translated as CASSSSAGGGEKLFF.

This chain links TRBV7-2 with TRBJ2-5, with 7 bases fitting TRBD2. Trimming removed 3 bases from V and 4 bases from J; junction bases left unmatched: 8. The CDR3 consists of 15 residues. Per germline, CDR1 SGHTA and CDR2 FQGNSA. CDR3: CASSLYAGVRETQYF. DNA of the CDR3: TGTGCCAGCAGCTTGTATGCGGGAGTAAGAGAGACCCAGTACTTC.

The V and J genes are TRBV19 and TRBJ2-1; 13 nucleotides match TRBD2. J lost 8 bases, V lost 5 bases, and 9 bases had no gene match. The CDR3 is made up of 16 amino acids. CDR1 is LNHDA, CDR2 SQIVND, per germline (reference sequence). DNA for the CDR3: TGTGCCAGTAGTCCAAGGACTAGCGGGAGTATCTATGAGCAGTTCTTC. It translates to CASSPRTSGSIYEQFF.